This T cell receptor beta chain was identified in a study of cytomegalovirus exposure and HLA in healthy donors. Study summary: Caucasian-associated ancestry cluster membership applied to around 80% of around 400 genotyped donors. Study findings and constraints: A missense variant in DCLRE1C was later tied to TCR beta V- and J-gene trimming. Cytomegalovirus association was assigned to under 200 TCR beta chains. In terms of immune exposure information, only CMV serostatus was available.

This clone was observed a handful of times. Its antigen remains unknown. 13 Jbeta primers and 60 Vbeta primers were used for the PCR. Some clones are missing from TCRdb's copy, which holds only in-frame ones; the method was immunoSEQ multiplex PCR. In the table there are around 150,000 clones, around 86% of which are singletons. The V and J ends lost 6 bases and 2 bases respectively, with 4 bases between them. There are 10 residues in the CDR3. Germline CDR1 DFQATT, CDR2 SNEGSKA (reference sequence). Specimen: PBMCs. This clonotype originated in a girl aged 2 to 9 in good health and CMV-seropositive. J is TRBJ1-1 and V is TRBV20-1, with D uncertain. The CDR3 loop reads CSAKNTEAFF. The DNA of the CDR3 is TGCAGTGCCAAAAACACTGAAGCTTTCTTT.